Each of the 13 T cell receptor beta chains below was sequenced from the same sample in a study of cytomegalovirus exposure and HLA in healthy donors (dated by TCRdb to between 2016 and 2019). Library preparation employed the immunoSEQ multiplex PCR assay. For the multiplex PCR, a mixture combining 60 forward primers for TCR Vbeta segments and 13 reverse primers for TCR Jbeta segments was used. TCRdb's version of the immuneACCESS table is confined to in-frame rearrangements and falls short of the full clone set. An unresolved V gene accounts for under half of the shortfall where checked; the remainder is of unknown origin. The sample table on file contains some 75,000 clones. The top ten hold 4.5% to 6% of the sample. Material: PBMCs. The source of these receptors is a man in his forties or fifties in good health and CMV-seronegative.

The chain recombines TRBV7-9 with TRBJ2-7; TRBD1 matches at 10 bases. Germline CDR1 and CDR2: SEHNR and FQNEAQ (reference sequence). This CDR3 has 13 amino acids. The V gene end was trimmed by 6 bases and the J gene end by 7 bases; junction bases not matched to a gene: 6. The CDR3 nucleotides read TGTGCCAGCAGACGACAGGGGGCACGGGAGCAGTACTTC. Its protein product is CASRRQGAREQYF.

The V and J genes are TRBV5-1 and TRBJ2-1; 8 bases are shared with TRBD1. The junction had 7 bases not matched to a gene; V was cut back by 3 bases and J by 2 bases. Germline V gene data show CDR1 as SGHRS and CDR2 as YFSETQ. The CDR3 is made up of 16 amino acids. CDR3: CASSYKTGDPYNEQFF. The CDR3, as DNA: TGCGCCAGCAGCTATAAGACAGGGGACCCCTACAATGAGCAGTTCTTC.

The DNA of the CDR3 is TGTGCCACCCAAAAAACAGATGAAGCTTTCTTT. Translation gives CATQKTDEAFF. V is TRBV10-3 and J is TRBJ1-1; D is uncertain. The germline V gene encodes CDR1 ENHRY and CDR2 SYGVKD. The length of the CDR3 is 11 residues. V was shortened by 10 bases and J by 7 bases, with 13 bases between the two germline ends.

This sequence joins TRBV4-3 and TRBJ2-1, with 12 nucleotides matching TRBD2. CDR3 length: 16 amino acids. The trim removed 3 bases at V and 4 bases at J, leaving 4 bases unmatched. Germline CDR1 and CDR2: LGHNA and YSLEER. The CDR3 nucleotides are TGCGCCAGCAGCCAGAGACTAGCGGGGGAGTACAATGAGCAGTTCTTC. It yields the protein CASSQRLAGEYNEQFF.

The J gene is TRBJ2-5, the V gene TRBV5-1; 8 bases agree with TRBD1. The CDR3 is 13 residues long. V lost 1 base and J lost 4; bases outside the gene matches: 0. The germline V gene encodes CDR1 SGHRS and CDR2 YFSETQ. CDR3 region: CASSLQGAETQYF. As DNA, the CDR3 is TGCGCCAGCAGCTTGCAGGGGGCAGAGACCCAGTACTTC.

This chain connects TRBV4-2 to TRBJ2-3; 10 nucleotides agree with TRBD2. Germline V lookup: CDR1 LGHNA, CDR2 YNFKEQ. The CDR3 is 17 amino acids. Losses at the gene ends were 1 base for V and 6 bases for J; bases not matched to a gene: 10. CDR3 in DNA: TGTGCCAGCAGCCAAGTCGGGAGCGGGGGGGCAGGGGATACGCAGTATTTT. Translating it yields CASSQVGSGGAGDTQYF.

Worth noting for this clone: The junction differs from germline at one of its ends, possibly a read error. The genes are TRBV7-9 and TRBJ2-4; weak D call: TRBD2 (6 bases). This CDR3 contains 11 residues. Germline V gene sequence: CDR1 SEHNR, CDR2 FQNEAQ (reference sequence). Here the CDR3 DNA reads TGTGCCAGCAGCTCGGAGGGGCGTGTTTTGTTC. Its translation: CASSSEGRVLF.

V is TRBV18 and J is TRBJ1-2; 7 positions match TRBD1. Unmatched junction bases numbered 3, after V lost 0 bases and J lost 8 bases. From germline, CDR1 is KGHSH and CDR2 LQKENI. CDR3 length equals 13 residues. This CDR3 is CASSPPGGQGYTF. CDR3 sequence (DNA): TGTGCCAGCTCACCACCGGGGGGACAGGGCTACACCTTC.

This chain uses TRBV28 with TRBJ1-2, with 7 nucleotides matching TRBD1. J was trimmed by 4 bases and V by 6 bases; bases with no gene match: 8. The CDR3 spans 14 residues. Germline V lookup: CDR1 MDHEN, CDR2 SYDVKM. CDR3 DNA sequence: TGTGCCAGCAGGTTTGGACAGGCGAGCTATGGCTACACCTTC. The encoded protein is CASRFGQASYGYTF.

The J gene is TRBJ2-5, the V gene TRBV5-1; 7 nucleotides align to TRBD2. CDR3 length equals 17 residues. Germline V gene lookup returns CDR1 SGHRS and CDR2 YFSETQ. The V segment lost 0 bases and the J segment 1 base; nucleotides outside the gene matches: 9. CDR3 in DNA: TGCGCCAGCAGCTTGGCCGGGGCTGGCGGGGGCCAAGAGACCCAGTACTTC. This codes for CASSLAGAGGGQETQYF.

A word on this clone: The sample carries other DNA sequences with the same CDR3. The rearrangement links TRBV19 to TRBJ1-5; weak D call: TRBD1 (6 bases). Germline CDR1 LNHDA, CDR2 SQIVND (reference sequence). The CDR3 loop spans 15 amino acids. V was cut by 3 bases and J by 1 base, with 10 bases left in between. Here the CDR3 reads CASSIRGSSNQPQHF. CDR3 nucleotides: TGTGCCAGTAGTATCAGGGGTTCAAGCAATCAGCCCCAGCATTTT.

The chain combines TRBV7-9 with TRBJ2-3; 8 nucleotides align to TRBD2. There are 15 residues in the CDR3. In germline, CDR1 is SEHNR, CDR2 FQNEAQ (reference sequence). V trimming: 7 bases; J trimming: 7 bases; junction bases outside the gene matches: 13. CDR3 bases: TGTGCCAGCAACCCCTCGGGCGGGAGGACATATACGCAGTATTTT. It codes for CASNPSGGRTYTQYF.

The CDR3 DNA reads TGTGCCAGTAGTATTGATCTCGCCAGCGGGAACGAGCAGTACTTC. Translating gives CASSIDLASGNEQYF. The V and J genes are TRBV19 and TRBJ2-7, with 7 bases that match TRBD2. V was clipped by 3 bases and J by 5 bases; unmatched bases: 10. CDR1 is LNHDA and CDR2 is SQIVND in the germline V gene (reference sequence). The CDR3 runs to 15 residues.